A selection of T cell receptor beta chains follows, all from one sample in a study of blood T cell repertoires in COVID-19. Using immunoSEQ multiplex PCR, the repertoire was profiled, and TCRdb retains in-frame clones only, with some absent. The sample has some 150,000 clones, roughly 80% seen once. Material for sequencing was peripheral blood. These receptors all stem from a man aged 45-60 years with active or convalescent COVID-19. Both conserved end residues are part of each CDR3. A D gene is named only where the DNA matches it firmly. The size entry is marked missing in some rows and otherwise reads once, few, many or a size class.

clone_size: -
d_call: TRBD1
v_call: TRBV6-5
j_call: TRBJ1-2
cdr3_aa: CASRDRSGEGYTF
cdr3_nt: TGTGCCAGCAGGGACAGGTCAGGAGAAGGCTACACCTTC

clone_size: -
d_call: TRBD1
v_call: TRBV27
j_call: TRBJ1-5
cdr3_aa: CASSSSITGGDNQPQHF
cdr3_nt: TGTGCCAGCAGTTCCTCCATTACAGGGGGCGATAATCAGCCCCAGCATTTT

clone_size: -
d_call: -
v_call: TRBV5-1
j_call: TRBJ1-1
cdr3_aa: CASSSPLQGSRGTEAFF
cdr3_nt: TGCGCCAGCAGCTCTCCCTTGCAGGGATCGCGAGGCACTGAAGCTTTCTTT

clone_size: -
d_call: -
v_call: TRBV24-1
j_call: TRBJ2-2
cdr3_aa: CATSHTTRETGELFF
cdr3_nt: TGTGCCACCAGTCACACCACTCGGGAGACCGGGGAGCTGTTTTTT

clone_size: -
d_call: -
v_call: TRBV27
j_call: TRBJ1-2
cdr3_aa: CASSLYWQGMDGYTF
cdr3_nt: TGTGCCAGCAGTTTATATTGGCAGGGAATGGACGGCTACACCTTC

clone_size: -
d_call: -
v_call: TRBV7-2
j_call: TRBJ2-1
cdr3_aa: CASSRGLVNEQFF
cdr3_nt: TGTGCCAGCAGCAGGGGACTCGTCAATGAGCAGTTCTTC

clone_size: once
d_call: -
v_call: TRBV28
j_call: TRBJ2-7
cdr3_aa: CASRKTGHSYEQYF
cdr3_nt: TGTGCCAGCAGAAAGACAGGTCACTCCTACGAGCAGTACTTC

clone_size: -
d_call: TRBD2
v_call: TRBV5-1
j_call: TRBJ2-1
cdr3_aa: CASSHGLESSYNEQFF
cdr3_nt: TGCGCCAGCAGCCACGGACTAGAGAGCTCCTACAATGAGCAGTTCTTC

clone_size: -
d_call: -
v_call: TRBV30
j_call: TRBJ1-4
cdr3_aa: CAWSSGLEKLFF
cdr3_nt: TGTGCCTGGAGTTCAGGGCTGGAAAAACTGTTTTTT

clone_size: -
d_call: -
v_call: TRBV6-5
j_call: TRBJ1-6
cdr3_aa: CATVDSYSPLHF
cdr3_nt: TGTGCCACCGTGGACAGTTATTCACCCCTCCACTTT

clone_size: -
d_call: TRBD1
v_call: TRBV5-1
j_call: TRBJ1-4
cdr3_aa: CASSRDRGLEKLFF
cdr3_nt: TGCGCCAGCAGCCGGGACAGGGGGCTTGAAAAACTGTTTTTT

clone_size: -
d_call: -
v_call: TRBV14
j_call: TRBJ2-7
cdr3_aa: CASSQDRRLPYYEQYF
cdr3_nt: TGTGCCAGCAGCCAAGATAGGCGACTACCATACTACGAGCAGTACTTC

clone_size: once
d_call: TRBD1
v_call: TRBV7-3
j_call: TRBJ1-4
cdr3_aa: CASSLDRANEKLFF
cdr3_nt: TGTGCCAGCAGCTTAGACAGGGCTAATGAAAAACTGTTTTTT

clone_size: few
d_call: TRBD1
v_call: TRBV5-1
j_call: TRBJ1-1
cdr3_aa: CASSPRTGNTEAFF
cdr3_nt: TGCGCCAGCAGCCCCCGGACAGGGAACACTGAAGCTTTCTTT

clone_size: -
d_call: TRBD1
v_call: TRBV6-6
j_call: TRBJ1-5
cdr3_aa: CASSAQGTSNQPQHF
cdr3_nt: TGTGCCAGCAGTGCACAGGGGACTAGCAATCAGCCCCAGCATTTT

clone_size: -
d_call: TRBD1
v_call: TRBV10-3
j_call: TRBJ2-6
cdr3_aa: CAISTDRAGANVLTF
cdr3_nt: TGTGCCATCAGTACCGACAGGGCTGGGGCCAACGTCCTGACTTTC

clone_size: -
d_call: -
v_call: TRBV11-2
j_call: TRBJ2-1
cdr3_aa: CASSLKDDWGSNEQFF
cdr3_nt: TGTGCCAGCAGCTTAAAAGATGACTGGGGCTCCAATGAGCAGTTCTTC

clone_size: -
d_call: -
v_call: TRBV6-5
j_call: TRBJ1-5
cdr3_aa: CASSPPGGVLGTQHF
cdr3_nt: TGTGCCAGCAGCCCCCCCGGGGGGGTCCTAGGGACCCAGCATTTT

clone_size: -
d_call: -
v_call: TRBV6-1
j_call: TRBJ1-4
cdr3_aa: CASSEGEGLGANEKLFF
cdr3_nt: TGTGCCAGCAGTGAAGGGGAGGGCCTAGGGGCTAATGAAAAACTGTTTTTT

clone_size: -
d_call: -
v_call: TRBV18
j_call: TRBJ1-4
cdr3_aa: CASSPQLTTNEKLFF
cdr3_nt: TGTGCCAGCTCACCACAACTGACAACTAATGAAAAACTGTTTTTT

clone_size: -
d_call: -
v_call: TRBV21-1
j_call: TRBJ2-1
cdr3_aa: CASSNPANVSYNEQFF
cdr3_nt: TGTGCCAGCAGCAACCCCGCTAACGTCTCCTACAATGAGCAGTTCTTC

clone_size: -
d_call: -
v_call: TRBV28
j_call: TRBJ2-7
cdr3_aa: CASSFRAEQYF
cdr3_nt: TGTGCCAGCAGTTTCAGGGCTGAGCAGTACTTC

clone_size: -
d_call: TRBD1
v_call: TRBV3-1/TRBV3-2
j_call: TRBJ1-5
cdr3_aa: CASSKTHNRGYQPQHF
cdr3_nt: TGTGCCAGCAGCAAAACCCATAACAGGGGTTATCAGCCCCAGCATTTT

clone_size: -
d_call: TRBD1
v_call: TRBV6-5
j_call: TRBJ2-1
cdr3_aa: CASSLRGRGRNEQFF
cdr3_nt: TGTGCCAGCAGTCTACGCGGTAGGGGGCGGAATGAGCAGTTCTTC

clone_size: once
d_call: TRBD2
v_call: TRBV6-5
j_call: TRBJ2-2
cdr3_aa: CACRLAAGELFF
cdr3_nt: TGTGCCTGCCGACTAGCCGCCGGGGAGCTGTTTTTT

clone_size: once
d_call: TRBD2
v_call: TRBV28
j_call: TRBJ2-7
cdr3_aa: CASRPPGLSDSYEQYF
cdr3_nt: TGTGCCAGCAGACCGCCGGGACTATCCGATTCCTACGAGCAGTACTTC

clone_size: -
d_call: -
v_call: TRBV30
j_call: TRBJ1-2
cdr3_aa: CAWSVLSGIGDGYTF
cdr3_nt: TGTGCCTGGAGTGTACTCTCAGGGATTGGTGATGGCTACACCTTC

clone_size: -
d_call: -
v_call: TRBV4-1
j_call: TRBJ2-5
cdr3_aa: CASSELDQETQYF
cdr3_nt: TGCGCCAGCAGCGAGTTAGATCAAGAGACCCAGTACTTC

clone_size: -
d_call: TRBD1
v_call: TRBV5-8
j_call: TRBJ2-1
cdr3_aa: CASSFYGTGSYNEQFF
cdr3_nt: TGTGCCAGCAGCTTCTACGGGACAGGGAGCTACAATGAGCAGTTCTTC

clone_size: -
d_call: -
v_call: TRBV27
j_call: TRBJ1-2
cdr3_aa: CASSLLSQYGHGYTF
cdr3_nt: TGTGCCAGCAGTCTGTTATCACAGTACGGTCATGGCTACACCTTC

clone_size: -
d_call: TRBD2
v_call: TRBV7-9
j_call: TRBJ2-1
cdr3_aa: CASSSGTSEINEQFF
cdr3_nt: TGTGCCAGCAGCAGCGGGACTAGCGAAATCAATGAGCAGTTCTTC

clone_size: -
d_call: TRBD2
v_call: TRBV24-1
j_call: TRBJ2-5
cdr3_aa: CATSDEAGLAEETQYF
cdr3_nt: TGTGCCACCAGTGATGAAGCGGGACTAGCGGAAGAGACCCAGTACTTC

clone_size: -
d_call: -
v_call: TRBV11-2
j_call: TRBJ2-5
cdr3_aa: CASSLFRGGQETQYF
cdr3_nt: TGTGCCAGCAGCTTATTCCGAGGTGGGCAAGAGACCCAGTACTTC

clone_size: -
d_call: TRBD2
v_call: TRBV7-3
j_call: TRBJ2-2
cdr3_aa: CASSLILAGGPLNTGELFF
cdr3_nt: TGTGCCAGCAGCCTCATTCTAGCGGGAGGACCCTTGAACACCGGGGAGCTGTTTTTT

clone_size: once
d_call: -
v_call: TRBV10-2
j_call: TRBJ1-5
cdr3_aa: CASSESRDPQHF
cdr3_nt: TGCGCCAGCAGTGAGTCGCGGGACCCCCAGCATTTT

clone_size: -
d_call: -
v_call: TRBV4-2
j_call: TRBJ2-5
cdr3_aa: CASSQGGAEYF
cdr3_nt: TGTGCCAGCAGCCAGGGGGGGGCGGAGTACTTC

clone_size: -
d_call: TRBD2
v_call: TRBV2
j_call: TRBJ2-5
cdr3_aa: CASRRGAQETQYF
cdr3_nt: TGTGCCAGCCGGCGGGGGGCACAAGAGACCCAGTACTTC

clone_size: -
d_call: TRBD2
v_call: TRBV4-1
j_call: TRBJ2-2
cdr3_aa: CASSQDPLWGGEVTGELFF
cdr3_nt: TGCGCCAGCAGCCAAGATCCCCTTTGGGGGGGGGAGGTGACCGGGGAGCTGTTTTTT

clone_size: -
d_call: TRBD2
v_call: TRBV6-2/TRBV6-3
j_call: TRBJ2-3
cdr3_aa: CASSYPAGADTQYF
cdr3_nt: TGTGCCAGCAGTTACCCAGCGGGGGCAGATACGCAGTATTTT

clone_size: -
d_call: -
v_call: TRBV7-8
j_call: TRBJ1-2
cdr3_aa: CASSPGVYGYTF
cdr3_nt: TGTGCCAGCAGCCCAGGGGTCTATGGCTACACCTTC

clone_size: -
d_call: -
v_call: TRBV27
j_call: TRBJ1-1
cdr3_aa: CASSLSAGLNTEAFF
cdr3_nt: TGTGCCAGCAGTTTATCGGCAGGGCTGAACACTGAAGCTTTCTTT

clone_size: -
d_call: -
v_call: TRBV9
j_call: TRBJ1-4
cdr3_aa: CASSVDPGKNEKLFF
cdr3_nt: TGTGCCAGCAGCGTAGACCCAGGGAAAAATGAAAAACTGTTTTTT

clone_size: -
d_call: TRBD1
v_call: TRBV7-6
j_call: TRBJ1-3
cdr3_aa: CASSLTFMTGTGDTGNTIYF
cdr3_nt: TGTGCCAGCAGCTTAACTTTTATGACCGGGACAGGGGACACAGGAAACACCATATATTTT

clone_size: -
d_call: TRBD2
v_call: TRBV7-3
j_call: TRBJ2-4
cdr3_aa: CASSRGLAGGPDIQYF
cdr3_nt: TGTGCCAGCAGCCGCGGACTAGCGGGAGGGCCCGACATTCAGTACTTC

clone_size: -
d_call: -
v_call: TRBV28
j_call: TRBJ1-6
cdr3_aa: CASREAYSYNSPLHF
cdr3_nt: TGTGCCAGCAGAGAGGCGTACTCCTATAATTCACCCCTCCACTTT

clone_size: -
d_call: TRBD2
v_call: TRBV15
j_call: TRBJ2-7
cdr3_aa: CATSKGLAGDEQYF
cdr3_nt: TGTGCCACCAGCAAGGGACTAGCGGGGGATGAGCAGTACTTC

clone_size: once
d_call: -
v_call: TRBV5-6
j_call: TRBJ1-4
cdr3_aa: CASSSSVRGGREKLFF
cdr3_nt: TGTGCCAGCAGCTCCTCGGTCCGGGGAGGTCGGGAAAAACTGTTTTTT

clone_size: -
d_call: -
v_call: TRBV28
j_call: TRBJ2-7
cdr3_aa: CASTLQGSYEQYF
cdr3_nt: TGTGCCAGCACCTTACAGGGCTCCTACGAGCAGTACTTC

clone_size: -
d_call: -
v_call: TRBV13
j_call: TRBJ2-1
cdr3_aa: CASSVPSVDEQFF
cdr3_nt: TGTGCCAGCAGCGTACCCTCGGTCGATGAGCAGTTCTTC

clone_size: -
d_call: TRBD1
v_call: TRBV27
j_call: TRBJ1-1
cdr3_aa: CASSLGAGTGRGAFF
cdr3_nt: TGTGCCAGCAGTTTAGGAGCCGGGACAGGCCGTGGGGCTTTCTTT

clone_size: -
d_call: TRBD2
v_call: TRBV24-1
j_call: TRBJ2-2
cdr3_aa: CATSETPGLAGITGELFF
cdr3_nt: TGTGCCACCAGTGAGACCCCGGGACTAGCGGGAATTACCGGGGAGCTGTTTTTT

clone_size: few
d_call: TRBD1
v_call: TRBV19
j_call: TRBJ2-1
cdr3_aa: CASSTGTGGSNEQFF
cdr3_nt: TGTGCCAGTAGTACTGGGACAGGGGGCAGCAATGAGCAGTTCTTC

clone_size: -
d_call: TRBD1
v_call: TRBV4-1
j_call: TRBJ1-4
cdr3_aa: CASSQDRTGGGEKLFF
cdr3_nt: TGCGCCAGCAGCCAAGATAGGACAGGGGGCGGTGAAAAACTGTTTTTT

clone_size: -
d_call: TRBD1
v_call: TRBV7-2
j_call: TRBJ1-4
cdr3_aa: CASSARTGPNEKLFF
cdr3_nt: TGTGCCAGCAGCGCCCGGACAGGGCCTAATGAAAAACTGTTTTTT

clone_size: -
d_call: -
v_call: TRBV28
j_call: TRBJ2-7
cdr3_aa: CASSSRYSKPHHYEQYF
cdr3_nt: TGTGCCAGCAGTTCGCGCTATTCCAAACCTCATCACTACGAGCAGTACTTC

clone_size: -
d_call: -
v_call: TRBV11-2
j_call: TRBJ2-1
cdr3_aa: CASSPVVLVDEQFF
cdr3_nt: TGTGCCAGCAGCCCAGTTGTGCTAGTCGATGAGCAGTTCTTC

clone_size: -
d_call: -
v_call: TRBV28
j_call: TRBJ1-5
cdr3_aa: CASSSTGQPQHF
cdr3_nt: TGTGCCAGCAGTTCTACAGGTCAGCCCCAGCATTTT

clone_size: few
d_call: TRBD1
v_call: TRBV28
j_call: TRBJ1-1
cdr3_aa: CASTIPRGEDTEAFF
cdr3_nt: TGTGCCAGCACCATCCCCAGGGGGGAAGACACTGAAGCTTTCTTT

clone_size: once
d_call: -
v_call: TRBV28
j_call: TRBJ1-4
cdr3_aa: CASREPGPSEKLFF
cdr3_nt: TGTGCCAGCCGGGAGCCGGGGCCTTCCGAAAAACTGTTTTTT

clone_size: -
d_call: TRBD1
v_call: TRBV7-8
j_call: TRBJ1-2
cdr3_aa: CASSWGQTIYGYTF
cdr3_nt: TGTGCCAGCAGCTGGGGACAGACAATCTATGGCTACACCTTC